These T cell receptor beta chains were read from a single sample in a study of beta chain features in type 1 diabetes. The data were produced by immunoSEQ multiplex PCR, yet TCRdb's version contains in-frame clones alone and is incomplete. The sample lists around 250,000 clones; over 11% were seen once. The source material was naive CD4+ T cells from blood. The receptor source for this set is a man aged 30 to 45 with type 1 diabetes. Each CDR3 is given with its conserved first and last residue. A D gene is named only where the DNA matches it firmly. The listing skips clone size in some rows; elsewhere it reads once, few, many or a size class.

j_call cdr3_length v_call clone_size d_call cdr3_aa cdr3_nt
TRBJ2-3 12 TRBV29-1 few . CSFAQGRDTQYF TGCAGCTTCGCCCAGGGTCGAGATACGCAGTATTTT
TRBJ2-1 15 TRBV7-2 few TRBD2 CASSLGAGGYNEQFF TGTGCCAGCAGCTTGGGTGCGGGAGGCTACAATGAGCAGTTCTTC
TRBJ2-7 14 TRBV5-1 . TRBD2 CASSSTSGRQEQYF TGCGCCAGCAGCTCGACTAGCGGGAGGCAAGAGCAGTACTTC
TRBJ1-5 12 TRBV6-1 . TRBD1 CASSTGDQPQHF TGTGCCAGCAGTACAGGGGATCAGCCCCAGCATTTT
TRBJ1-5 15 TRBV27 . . CASSLKVTGNQPQHF TGTGCCAGCAGTTTAAAGGTAACAGGCAATCAGCCCCAGCATTTT
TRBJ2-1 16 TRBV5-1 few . CASSLIGGASYNEQFF TGCGCCAGCAGCTTGATCGGGGGAGCATCCTACAATGAGCAGTTCTTC
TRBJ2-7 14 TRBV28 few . CASITGSSSYEQYF TGTGCCAGCATCACAGGGTCGAGCTCCTACGAGCAGTACTTC
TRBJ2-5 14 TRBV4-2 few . CASSQSQGQETQYF TGTGCCAGCAGCCAGAGTCAGGGTCAAGAGACCCAGTACTTC
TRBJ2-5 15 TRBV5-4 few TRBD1 CASSQNRGPRETQYF TGTGCCAGCAGCCAGAACAGGGGACCTAGGGAGACCCAGTACTTC
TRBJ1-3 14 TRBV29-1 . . CSVNLQRTGNTIYF TGCAGCGTTAACTTACAGAGAACGGGAAACACCATATATTTT
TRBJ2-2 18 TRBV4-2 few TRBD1 CASSQEGDRGLNTGELFF TGTGCCAGCAGCCAAGAGGGCGACAGGGGATTGAACACCGGGGAGCTGTTTTTT
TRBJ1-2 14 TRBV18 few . CASSPSGGNYGYTF TGTGCCAGCTCACCAAGCGGCGGAAACTATGGCTACACCTTC
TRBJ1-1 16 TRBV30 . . CAWSRLGRPMNTEAFF TGTGCCTGGTCCAGGTTGGGGCGCCCTATGAACACTGAAGCTTTCTTT
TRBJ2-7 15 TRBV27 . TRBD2 CASSLWSAGAYEQYF TGTGCCAGCAGTTTATGGTCTGCGGGAGCCTACGAGCAGTACTTC
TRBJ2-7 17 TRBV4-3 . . CASSQESSGHGVYEQYF TGCGCCAGCAGCCAAGAAAGTAGCGGTCATGGAGTCTACGAGCAGTACTTC
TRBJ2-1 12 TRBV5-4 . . CASRATGPEQFF TGTGCCAGCAGGGCGACAGGCCCTGAGCAGTTCTTC
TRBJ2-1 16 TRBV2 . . CASSERGRGSYNEQFF TGTGCCAGCAGTGAACGAGGGAGAGGTTCCTACAATGAGCAGTTCTTC
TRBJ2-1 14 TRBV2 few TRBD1 CASRAGGASNEQFF TGTGCCAGCAGAGCAGGGGGCGCCTCCAATGAGCAGTTCTTC
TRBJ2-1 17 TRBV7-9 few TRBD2 CASSLGSTSGYYNEQFF TGTGCCAGCAGCTTAGGTTCGACTAGCGGCTACTACAATGAGCAGTTCTTC
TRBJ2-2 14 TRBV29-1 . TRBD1 CSVEGQGPTGELFF TGCAGCGTTGAAGGACAGGGTCCCACCGGGGAGCTGTTTTTT
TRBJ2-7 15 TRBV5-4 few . CASSLAGRESYEQYF TGTGCCAGCAGCTTGGCCGGAAGGGAGTCGTACGAGCAGTACTTC
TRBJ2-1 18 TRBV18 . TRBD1 CASSPSVRPQGDYNEQFF TGTGCCAGCTCACCGTCCGTCCGGCCCCAGGGGGACTACAATGAGCAGTTCTTC
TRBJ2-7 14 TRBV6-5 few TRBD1 CASGRDRAPYEQYF TGTGCCAGCGGCAGGGACAGGGCTCCCTACGAGCAGTACTTC
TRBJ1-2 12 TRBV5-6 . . CASSATGFGYTF TGTGCCAGCAGCGCAACAGGGTTTGGCTACACCTTC
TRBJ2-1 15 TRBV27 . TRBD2 CASSLSGRANNEQFF TGTGCCAGCAGTTTAAGTGGGAGGGCCAACAATGAGCAGTTCTTC
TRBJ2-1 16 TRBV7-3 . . CASSPGTSARPNEQFF TGTGCCAGCAGTCCGGGGACATCGGCCAGACCCAATGAGCAGTTCTTC
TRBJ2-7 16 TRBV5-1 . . CASSLWIATQTDEQYF TGCGCCAGCAGCTTGTGGATAGCGACCCAAACCGACGAGCAGTACTTC
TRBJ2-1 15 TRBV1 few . CTSSQGPSAYNEQFF TGCACCAGCAGCCAAGGTCCTAGCGCCTACAATGAGCAGTTCTTC
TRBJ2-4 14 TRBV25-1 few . CASSDSRAQNIQYF TGTGCCAGCAGTGACAGCAGGGCCCAAAACATTCAGTACTTC
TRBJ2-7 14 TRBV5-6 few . CASSLAGARYEQYF TGTGCCAGCAGCTTGGCGGGAGCGCGCTACGAGCAGTACTTC
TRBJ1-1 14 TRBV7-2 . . CASSSHVAGTEAFF TGTGCCAGCAGCTCCCACGTTGCGGGTACTGAAGCTTTCTTT
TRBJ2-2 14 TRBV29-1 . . CSVEVQGRTGELFF TGCAGCGTTGAGGTACAGGGTAGGACCGGGGAGCTGTTTTTT
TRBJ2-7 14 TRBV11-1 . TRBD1 CASSLGDRGYEQYF TGTGCCAGCAGCTTAGGGGACAGGGGCTACGAGCAGTACTTC
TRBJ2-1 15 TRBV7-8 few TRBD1 CASSLQAGRGNEQFF TGTGCCAGCAGCTTACAGGCGGGCAGGGGGAATGAGCAGTTCTTC
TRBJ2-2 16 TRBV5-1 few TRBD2 CASSLASGSSVGELFF TGCGCCAGCAGCTTGGCTAGCGGGAGTTCCGTCGGGGAGCTGTTTTTT
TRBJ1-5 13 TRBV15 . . CATSRDEGQPQHF TGTGCCACCAGCAGAGATGAGGGACAGCCCCAGCATTTT
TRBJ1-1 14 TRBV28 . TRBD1 CASTLGQGVPEAFF TGTGCCAGCACCTTGGGTCAGGGGGTACCTGAAGCTTTCTTT
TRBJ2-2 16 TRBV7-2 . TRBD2 CASSSRLAGNTGELFF TGTGCCAGCAGCTCACGACTAGCGGGAAATACCGGGGAGCTGTTTTTT
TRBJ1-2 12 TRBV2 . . CASSPQGYGYTF TGTGCCAGCAGTCCTCAGGGATATGGCTACACCTTC
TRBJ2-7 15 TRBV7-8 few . CASSLKLSGLYEQYF TGTGCCAGCAGCTTAAAGCTCAGCGGGCTCTACGAGCAGTACTTC
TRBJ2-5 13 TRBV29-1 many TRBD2 CSVVSGLLETQYF TGCAGCGTCGTCTCGGGACTACTGGAGACCCAGTACTTC
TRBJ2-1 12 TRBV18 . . CASSVEIDEQFF TGTGCCAGCTCCGTGGAGATCGATGAGCAGTTCTTC
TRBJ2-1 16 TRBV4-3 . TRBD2 CASSRLAGTSYNEQFF TGCGCCAGCAGCCGTCTAGCGGGGACCTCCTACAATGAGCAGTTCTTC
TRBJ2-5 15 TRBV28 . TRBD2 CASSFGTSGRATQYF TGTGCCAGCAGTTTCGGGACTAGCGGGAGGGCCACCCAGTACTTC